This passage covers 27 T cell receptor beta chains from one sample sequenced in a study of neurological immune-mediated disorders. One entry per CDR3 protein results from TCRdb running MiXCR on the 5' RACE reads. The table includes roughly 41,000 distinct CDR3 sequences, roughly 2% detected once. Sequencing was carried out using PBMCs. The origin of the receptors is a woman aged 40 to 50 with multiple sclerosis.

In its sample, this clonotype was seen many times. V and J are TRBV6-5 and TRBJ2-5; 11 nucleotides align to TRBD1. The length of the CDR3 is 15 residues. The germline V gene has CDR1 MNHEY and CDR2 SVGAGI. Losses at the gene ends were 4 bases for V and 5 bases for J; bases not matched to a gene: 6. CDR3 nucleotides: TGTGCCAGCAGTTCCAGGACAGGGGGCGTGGAGACCCAGTACTTC. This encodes CASSSRTGGVETQYF.

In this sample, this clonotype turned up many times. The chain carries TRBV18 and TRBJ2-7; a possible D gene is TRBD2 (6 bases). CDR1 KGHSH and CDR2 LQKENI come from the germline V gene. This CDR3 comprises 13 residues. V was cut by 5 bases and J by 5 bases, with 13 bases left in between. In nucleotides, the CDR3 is TGTGCCAGCTCAAGGCGGGGCTTGGACGAGCAGTACTTC. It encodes CASSRRGLDEQYF.

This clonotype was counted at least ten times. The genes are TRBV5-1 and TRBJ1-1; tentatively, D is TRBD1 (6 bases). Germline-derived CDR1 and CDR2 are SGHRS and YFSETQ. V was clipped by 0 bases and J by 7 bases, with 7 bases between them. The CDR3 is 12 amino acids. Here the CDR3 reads CASSLVGGEAFF. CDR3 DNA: TGCGCCAGCAGCTTGGTAGGGGGTGAAGCTTTCTTT.

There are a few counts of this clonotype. As DNA, the CDR3 is TGCGCCAGCAGCTCGGACAGGCCCCTTCCAGGGGAGCTGTTTTTT. Translating gives CASSSDRPLPGELFF. The chain links TRBV5-1 to TRBJ2-2; 7 bases map to TRBD1. Germline loops: CDR1 SGHRS, CDR2 YFSETQ. J gave up 8 bases and V 3 bases, and 10 bases lay outside the gene matches. This CDR3 spans 15 amino acids.

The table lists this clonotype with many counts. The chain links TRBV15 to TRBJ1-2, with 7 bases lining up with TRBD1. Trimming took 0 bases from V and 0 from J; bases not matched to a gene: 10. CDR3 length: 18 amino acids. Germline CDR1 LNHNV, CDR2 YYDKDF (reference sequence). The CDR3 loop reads CATSREEGDREANYGYTF. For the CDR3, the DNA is TGTGCCACCAGCAGAGAAGAAGGAGACAGGGAAGCTAACTATGGCTACACCTTC.

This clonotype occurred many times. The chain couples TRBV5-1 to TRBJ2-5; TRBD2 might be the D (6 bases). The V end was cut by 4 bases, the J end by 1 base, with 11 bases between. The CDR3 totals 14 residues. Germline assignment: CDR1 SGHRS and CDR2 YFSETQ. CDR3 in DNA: TGCGCCAGCAGCATTCTGGGACTCCAAGAGACCCAGTACTTC. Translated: CASSILGLQETQYF.

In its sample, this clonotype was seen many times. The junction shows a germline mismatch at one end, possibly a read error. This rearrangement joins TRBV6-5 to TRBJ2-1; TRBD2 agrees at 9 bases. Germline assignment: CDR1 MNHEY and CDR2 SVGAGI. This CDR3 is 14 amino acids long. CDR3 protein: CASSPGLAYSEQFF. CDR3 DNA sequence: TGTGCCAGCAGTCCGGGACTAGCATACAGTGAGCAGTTCTTC.

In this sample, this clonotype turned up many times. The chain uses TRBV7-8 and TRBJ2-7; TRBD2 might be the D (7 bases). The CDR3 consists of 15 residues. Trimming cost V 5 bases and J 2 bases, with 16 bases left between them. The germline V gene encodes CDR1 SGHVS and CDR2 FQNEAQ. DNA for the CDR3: TGTGCCAGCAGCCCCTACGAGGGGGGGGCCTACGAGCAGTACTTC. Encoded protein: CASSPYEGGAYEQYF.

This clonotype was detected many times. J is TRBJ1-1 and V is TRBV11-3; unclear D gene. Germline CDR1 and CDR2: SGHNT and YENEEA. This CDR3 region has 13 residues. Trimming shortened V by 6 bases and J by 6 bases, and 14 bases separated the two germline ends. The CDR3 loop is CASSLTYYAEAFF. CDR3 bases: TGTGCCAGCAGTCTGACATACTACGCTGAAGCTTTCTTT. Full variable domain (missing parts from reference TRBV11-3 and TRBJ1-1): EAGVVQSPRYKIIEKKQPVAFWCNPISGHNTLYWYLQNLGQGPELLIRYENEEAVDDSQLPKDRFSAERLKGVDSTLKIQPAELGDSAVYLCASSLTYYAEAFFGQGTRLTVV.

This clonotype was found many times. DNA of the CDR3: TGTGCCAGCAGCTTAGATCAGCCCCAGCATTTT. The encoded protein is CASSLDQPQHF. V is TRBV7-9 and J is TRBJ1-5; no clear D. The length of the CDR3 is 11 residues. The ends were cut back, 1 base at V and 5 bases at J, with 0 bases in the middle. Germline loops: CDR1 SEHNR, CDR2 FQNEAQ (reference sequence).

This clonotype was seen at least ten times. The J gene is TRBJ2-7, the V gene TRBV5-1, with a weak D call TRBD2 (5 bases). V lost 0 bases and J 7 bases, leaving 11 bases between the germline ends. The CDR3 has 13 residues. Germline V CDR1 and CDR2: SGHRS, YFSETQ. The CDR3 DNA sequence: TGCGCCAGCAGCTTGGGCCTGGACTTGGAGCAGTACTTC. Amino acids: CASSLGLDLEQYF.

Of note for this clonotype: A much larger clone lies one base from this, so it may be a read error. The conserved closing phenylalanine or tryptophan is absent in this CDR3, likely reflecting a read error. CDR3: CASRTGGGQPQHI. The CDR3 DNA is TGTGCCAGCAGAACAGGGGGCGGTCAGCCCCAGCATATT. V usage is TRBV12-3 or TRBV12-4 and J usage is TRBJ1-5, with 9 bases identical to TRBD1. The CDR3 extends over 13 amino acids. Trimming removed 6 bases from V and 6 bases from J; junction bases left unmatched: 3.

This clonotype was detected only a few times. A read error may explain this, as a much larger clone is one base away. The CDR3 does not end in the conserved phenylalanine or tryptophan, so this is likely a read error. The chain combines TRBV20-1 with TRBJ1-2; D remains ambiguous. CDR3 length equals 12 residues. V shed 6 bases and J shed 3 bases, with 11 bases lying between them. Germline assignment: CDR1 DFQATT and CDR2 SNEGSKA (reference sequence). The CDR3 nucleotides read TGCAGTGCCGGCCCCATAGACTATGGCTACACCGTC. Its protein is CSAGPIDYGYTV.

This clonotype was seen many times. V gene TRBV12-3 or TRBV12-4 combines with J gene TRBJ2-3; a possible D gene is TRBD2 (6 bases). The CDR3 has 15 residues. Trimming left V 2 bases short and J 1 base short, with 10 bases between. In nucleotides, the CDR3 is TGTGCCAGCAGTTTATACGGGGAGGGCACAGATACGCAGTATTTT. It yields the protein CASSLYGEGTDTQYF.

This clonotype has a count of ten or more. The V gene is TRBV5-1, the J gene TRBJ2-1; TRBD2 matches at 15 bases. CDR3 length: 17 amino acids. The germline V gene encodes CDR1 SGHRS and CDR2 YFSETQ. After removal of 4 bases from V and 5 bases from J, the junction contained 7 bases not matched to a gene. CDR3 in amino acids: CASSLGLAGGLDNEQFF. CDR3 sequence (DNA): TGCGCCAGCAGCCTCGGACTAGCGGGGGGGCTCGACAATGAGCAGTTCTTC.

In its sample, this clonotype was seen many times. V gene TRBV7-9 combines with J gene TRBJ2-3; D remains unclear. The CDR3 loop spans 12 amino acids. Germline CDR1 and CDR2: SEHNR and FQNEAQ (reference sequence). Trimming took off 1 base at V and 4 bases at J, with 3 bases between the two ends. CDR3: CASSLVSDTQYF. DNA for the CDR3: TGTGCCAGCAGCTTAGTGTCAGATACGCAGTATTTT.

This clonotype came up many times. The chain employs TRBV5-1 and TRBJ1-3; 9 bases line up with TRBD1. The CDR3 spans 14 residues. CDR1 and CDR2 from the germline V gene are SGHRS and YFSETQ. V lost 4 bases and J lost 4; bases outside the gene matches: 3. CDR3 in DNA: TGCGCCAGCAGCCCGACAGGGGGAGGAAACACCATATATTTT. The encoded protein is CASSPTGGGNTIYF.

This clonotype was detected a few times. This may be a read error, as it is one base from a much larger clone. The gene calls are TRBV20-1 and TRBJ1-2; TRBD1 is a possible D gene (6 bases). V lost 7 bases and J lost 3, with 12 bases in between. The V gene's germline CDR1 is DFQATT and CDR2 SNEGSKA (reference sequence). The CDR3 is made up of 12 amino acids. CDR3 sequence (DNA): TGCAGTGATATGACAGGATACTATGGCTACACCTTC. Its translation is CSDMTGYYGYTF.

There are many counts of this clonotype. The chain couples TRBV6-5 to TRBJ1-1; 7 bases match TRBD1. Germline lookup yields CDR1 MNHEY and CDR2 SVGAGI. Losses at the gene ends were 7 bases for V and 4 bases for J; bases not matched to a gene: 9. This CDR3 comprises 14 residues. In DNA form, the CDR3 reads TGTGCCAGCATCGGACAGGTCGGGGTCACTGAAGCTTTCTTT. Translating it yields CASIGQVGVTEAFF.

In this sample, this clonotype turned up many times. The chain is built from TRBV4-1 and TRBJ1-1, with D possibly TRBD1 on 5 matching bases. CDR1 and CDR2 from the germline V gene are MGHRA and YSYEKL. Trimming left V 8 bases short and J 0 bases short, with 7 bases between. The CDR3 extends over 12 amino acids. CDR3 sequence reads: CASATVNTEAFF. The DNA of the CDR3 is TGCGCCAGCGCGACAGTGAACACTGAAGCTTTCTTT.

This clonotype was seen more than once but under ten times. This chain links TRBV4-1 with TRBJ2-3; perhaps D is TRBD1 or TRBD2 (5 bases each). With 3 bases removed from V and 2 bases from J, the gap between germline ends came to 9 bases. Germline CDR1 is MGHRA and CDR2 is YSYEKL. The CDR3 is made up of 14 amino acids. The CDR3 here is CASSHGAPTDTQYF. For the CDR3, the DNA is TGCGCCAGCAGCCACGGGGCCCCCACAGATACGCAGTATTTT.

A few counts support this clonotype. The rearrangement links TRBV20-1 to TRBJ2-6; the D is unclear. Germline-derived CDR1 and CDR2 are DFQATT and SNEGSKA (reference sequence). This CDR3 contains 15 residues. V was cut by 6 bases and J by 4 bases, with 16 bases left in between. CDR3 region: CSATIPMTGANVLTF. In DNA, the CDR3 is TGCAGTGCAACTATCCCCATGACCGGGGCCAACGTCCTGACTTTC.

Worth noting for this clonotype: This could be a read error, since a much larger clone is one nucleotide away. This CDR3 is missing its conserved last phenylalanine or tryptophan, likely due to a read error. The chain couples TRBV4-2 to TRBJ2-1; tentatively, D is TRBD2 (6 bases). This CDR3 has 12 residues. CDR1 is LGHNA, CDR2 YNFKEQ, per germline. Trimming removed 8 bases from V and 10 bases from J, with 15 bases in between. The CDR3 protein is CASSLGSGEQFC. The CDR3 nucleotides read TGTGCCAGCTCCCTGGGGAGCGGGGAGCAGTTCTGC.

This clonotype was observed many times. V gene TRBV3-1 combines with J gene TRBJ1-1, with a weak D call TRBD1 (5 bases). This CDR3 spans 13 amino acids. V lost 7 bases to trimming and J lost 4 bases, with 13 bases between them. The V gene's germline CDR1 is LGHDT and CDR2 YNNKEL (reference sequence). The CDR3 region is CASTQGPGTEAFF. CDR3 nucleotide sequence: TGTGCCAGCACCCAGGGTCCGGGCACTGAAGCTTTCTTT.

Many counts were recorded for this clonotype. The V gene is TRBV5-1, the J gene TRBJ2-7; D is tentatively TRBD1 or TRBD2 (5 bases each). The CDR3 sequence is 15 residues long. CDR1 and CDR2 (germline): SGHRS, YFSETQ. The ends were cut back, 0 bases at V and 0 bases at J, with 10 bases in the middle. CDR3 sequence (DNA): TGCGCCAGCAGCTTGGTCTCAGGGAGCTCCTACGAGCAGTACTTC. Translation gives CASSLVSGSSYEQYF.

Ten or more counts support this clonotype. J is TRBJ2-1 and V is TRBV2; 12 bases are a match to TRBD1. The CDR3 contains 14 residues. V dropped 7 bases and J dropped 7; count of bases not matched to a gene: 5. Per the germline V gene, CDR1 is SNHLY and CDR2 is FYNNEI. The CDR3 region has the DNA TGTGCCAGCAAGGGGACAGGGGGCGTGAATGAGCAGTTCTTC. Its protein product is CASKGTGGVNEQFF.

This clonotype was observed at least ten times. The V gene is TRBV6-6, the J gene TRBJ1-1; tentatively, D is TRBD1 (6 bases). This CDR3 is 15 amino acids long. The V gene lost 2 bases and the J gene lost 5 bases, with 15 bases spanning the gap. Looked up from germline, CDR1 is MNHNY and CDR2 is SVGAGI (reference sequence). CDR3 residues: CASSYGYRVGTEAFF. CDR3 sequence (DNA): TGTGCCAGCAGTTACGGATACAGGGTGGGGACTGAAGCTTTCTTT.